Shown below are 32 T cell receptor beta chains from a single sample sequenced in a study of CD8+ T cells in alopecia areata. Extracted RNA was reverse transcribed into cDNA, the sequencing template. Clones were sequenced by immunoSEQ multiplex PCR, and TCRdb holds only the in-frame ones, with some missing. The sample lists 130,000 or so clones, about 88% occurring once. Treatment meaning: oral pan-JAK inhibitor, 5-10 mg twice daily. Material: CD8+ T cells sorted from blood, obtained at week 4, from a patient treated with tofacitinib. All receptors come from a human donor with alopecia areata.

This chain connects TRBV7-9 to TRBJ2-3; the D gene is possibly TRBD1 (5 bases). V gave up 3 bases and J gave up 2 bases, with 9 bases separating them. Germline CDR1 and CDR2: SEHNR and FQNEAQ (reference sequence). The CDR3 covers 14 residues. The chain's CDR3 is CASSFRGITDTQYF. The CDR3 nucleotides are TGTGCCAGCAGCTTTAGGGGAATCACAGATACGCAGTATTTT.

This sequence joins TRBV6-5 and TRBJ2-7, with 7 bases that match TRBD1. V shed 6 bases, J shed 3 bases, and the junction held 2 bases outside the gene matches. Germline V gene lookup returns CDR1 MNHEY and CDR2 SVGAGI. CDR3 length: 12 residues. The CDR3 region is CASSRDSYEQYF. The CDR3 DNA reads as TGTGCCAGCAGCAGGGACAGCTACGAGCAGTACTTC.

CDR3 nucleotide sequence: TGTGCCAGCAGTGAAGCGGCAGCAATAGCCAAAAACATTCAGTACTTC. Encoded protein: CASSEAAAIAKNIQYF. The chain combines TRBV6-1 with TRBJ2-4; D is unresolved. The V end was cut by 0 bases, the J end by 0 bases, with 9 bases between. CDR1 and CDR2 from the germline V gene are MNHNS and SASEGT. The CDR3 contains 16 residues.

The rearrangement uses TRBV7-9 and TRBJ2-7; 10 bases align to TRBD2. V lost 5 bases and J lost 4; bases outside the gene matches: 8. Germline values: CDR1 SEHNR, CDR2 FQNEAQ (reference sequence). The CDR3 is made up of 15 amino acids. For the CDR3, the DNA is TGTGCCAGCAGCATGGGACTAGCGACTATTTACGAGCAGTACTTC. Amino acid sequence: CASSMGLATIYEQYF.

The chain uses TRBV4-1 and TRBJ2-5; TRBD1 is a possible D gene (6 bases). TRBJ2-7 matches the DNA end more closely, so the J call is doubtful. The CDR3 is made up of 12 amino acids. Per germline, CDR1 MGHRA and CDR2 YSYEKL. CDR3 amino acids: CASSQEGGEQYF. The DNA for the CDR3 is TGCGCCAGCAGCCAAGAAGGGGGCGAGCAGTACTTC.

The chain links TRBV30 to TRBJ2-2; the match to TRBD1 covers 7 bases. The CDR3 contains 15 residues. Trimming at V came to 2 bases and at J to 2 bases, leaving 5 bases not matched to a gene. The germline CDR1 and CDR2 sequences are GTSNPN and SVGIG (reference sequence). CDR3 coding DNA: TGTGCCTGGAGTCCTGGGACAGTCAACACCGGGGAGCTGTTTTTT. It yields the protein CAWSPGTVNTGELFF.

This chain links TRBV5-6 with TRBJ2-1; no firm D call. The V end was cut by 3 bases, the J end by 12 bases, with 10 bases between. This CDR3 is 11 amino acids long. Looked up from germline, CDR1 is SGHDT and CDR2 is YYEEEE. CDR3 sequence reads: CASSSNGRQFF. For the CDR3, the DNA is TGTGCCAGCAGCTCGAATGGTCGGCAGTTCTTC.

The chain joins TRBV19 to TRBJ2-5, with 9 bases matching TRBD2. The J call is doubtful: the DNA matches TRBJ2-7 better. Germline CDR1 reads LNHDA; CDR2 reads SQIVND (reference sequence). The CDR3 has 13 residues. DNA for the CDR3: TGTGCCAGTAGGGCTAGCGGGGCCTACGAGCAGTACTTC. Translated, it gives CASRASGAYEQYF.

This clone was detected only once. The chain links TRBV30 to TRBJ2-7; D is perhaps TRBD2 (6 bases). Germline loops: CDR1 GTSNPN, CDR2 SVGIG (reference sequence). V shed 0 bases and J shed 1 base, with 10 bases lying between them. The CDR3 is 14 residues long. The CDR3 spells CAWSVVAASYEQYF. Written as DNA, the CDR3 is TGTGCCTGGAGTGTAGTAGCGGCGTCCTACGAGCAGTACTTC.

V usage is TRBV19 and J usage is TRBJ2-7; tentative D call: TRBD2 (5 bases). Trimming removed 10 bases at V and 2 bases at J, with 18 bases between. CDR1 and CDR2 (germline): LNHDA, SQIVND (reference sequence). The CDR3 totals 14 residues. The CDR3 nucleotides are TGTGCCACCGCAGAAGGTTCCGGGGCCTACGAGCAGTACTTC. This translates into CATAEGSGAYEQYF. Based on the CDR3 plus reference TRBV19 and TRBJ2-7, the full variable domain is DGGITQSPKYLFRKEGQNVTLSCEQNLNHDAMYWYRQDPGQGLRLIYYSQIVNDFQKGDIAEGYSVSREKKESFPLTVTSAQKNPTAFYLCATAEGSGAYEQYFGPGTRLTVT.

The V and J genes are TRBV5-6 and TRBJ2-1; 8 positions match TRBD1. Germline CDR1 SGHDT, CDR2 YYEEEE. Unmatched junction bases numbered 11, after V lost 4 bases and J lost 8 bases. This CDR3 spans 15 amino acids. The CDR3 here is CASSTPGGTVDEQFF. The CDR3 DNA is TGTGCCAGCAGCACACCAGGGGGCACGGTTGATGAGCAGTTCTTC. Based on the CDR3 plus reference TRBV5-6 and TRBJ2-1, the full variable domain is DAGVTQSPTHLIKTRGQQVTLRCSPKSGHDTVSWYQQALGQGPQFIFQYYEEEERQRGNFPDRFSGHQFPNYSSELNVNALLLGDSALYLCASSTPGGTVDEQFFGPGTRLTVL.

The chain is built from TRBV29-1 and TRBJ2-1; no firm D call. CDR1 and CDR2 from the germline V gene are SQVTM and ANQGSEA. V shed 4 bases and J shed 6 bases, with 13 bases lying between them. The CDR3 sequence is 13 residues long. The CDR3 region has the DNA TGCAGCGTTGCAGAAGGGATAAGCAATGAGCAGTTCTTC. Protein product: CSVAEGISNEQFF.

This chain links TRBV7-9 with TRBJ2-1; the D is unclear. The CDR3 runs to 11 residues. Germline assignment: CDR1 SEHNR and CDR2 FQNEAQ (reference sequence). V lost 1 base, J lost 7 bases, and 2 bases lay in between. The CDR3 DNA is TGTGCCAGCAGCTTAGAGAATGAGCAGTTCTTC. Protein sequence: CASSLENEQFF.

The genes are TRBV6-5 and TRBJ2-1, with D possibly being TRBD2 (5 bases). The V gene lost 10 bases and the J gene lost 0 bases, with 13 bases spanning the gap. Germline CDR1 reads MNHEY; CDR2 reads SVGAGI. CDR3 length: 14 residues. The CDR3 here is CATFGTSSYNEQFF. CDR3 coding DNA: TGTGCCACCTTTGGTACTAGCTCCTACAATGAGCAGTTCTTC.

V gene TRBV5-1 combines with J gene TRBJ1-1; D might be TRBD1 (5 bases). V lost 5 bases, J lost 0 bases, and 17 bases lay in between. Germline V gives CDR1 SGHRS, CDR2 YFSETQ. The CDR3 consists of 16 residues. Here the CDR3 DNA reads TGCGCCAGCAGTCTCGGGGGGATAGCAATGAACACTGAAGCTTTCTTT. Protein: CASSLGGIAMNTEAFF.

This clone was detected a few times. The genes are TRBV7-9 and TRBJ2-3, with D maybe TRBD1 (6 bases). The length of the CDR3 is 15 residues. The V and J ends lost 4 bases and 0 bases respectively, with 11 bases between them. CDR1 and CDR2 (germline): SEHNR, FQNEAQ (reference sequence). The CDR3 bases are TGTGCCAGCAGCTCACAGGGATCTAGCACAGATACGCAGTATTTT. This codes for CASSSQGSSTDTQYF.

Worth noting for this clone: Other DNA sequences from this sample encode an identical CDR3 as well. V usage is TRBV29-1 and J usage is TRBJ2-7; D is unclear. There are 11 residues in the CDR3. The germline gives CDR1 SQVTM, CDR2 ANQGSEA. V shed 1 base and J shed 3 bases, with 4 bases lying between them. This CDR3 is CSVEVGYEQYF. The DNA of the CDR3 is TGCAGCGTTGAAGTGGGCTACGAGCAGTACTTC.

The genes are TRBV4-1 and TRBJ1-1, with D possibly being TRBD1 (6 bases). Trimming left V 6 bases short and J 6 bases short, with 14 bases between. Germline CDR1 is MGHRA and CDR2 is YSYEKL. This CDR3 has 13 residues. CDR3 nucleotides: TGCGCCAGCAGATGGGGGAGGGGGGCTGAAGCTTTCTTT. As protein: CASRWGRGAEAFF.

The chain recombines TRBV6-5 with TRBJ1-1; D possibly corresponds to TRBD1 (6 bases). This CDR3 has 13 residues. Trimming took off 0 bases at V and 6 bases at J, with 8 bases between the two ends. In germline, CDR1 is MNHEY, CDR2 SVGAGI. The CDR3 protein is CASSYSTGAEAFF. DNA of the CDR3: TGTGCCAGCAGTTACTCGACAGGAGCTGAAGCTTTCTTT.

With regard to this clone: At one end, the junction sequence differs from germline, possibly due to a read error. The chain uses TRBV29-1 and TRBJ2-7, with TRBD2 matching over 10 bases. This CDR3 is 15 amino acids long. From germline, CDR1 is SQVTM and CDR2 ANQGSEA. The CDR3 DNA follows: TGCAGCGTTGAAGAGAGCGGGAGGGCCTCCCACGAGCAGTACTTC. Translation gives CSVEESGRASHEQYF.

Only one count was recorded for this clone. The chain links TRBV19 to TRBJ2-7, with D uncertain. Germline CDR1 LNHDA, CDR2 SQIVND (reference sequence). The V end was cut by 5 bases, the J end by 3 bases, with 14 bases between. This CDR3 contains 14 residues. In DNA form, the CDR3 reads TGTGCCAGTAGTGCGGCAGCCTGGGGCTACGAGCAGTACTTC. Translated, it gives CASSAAAWGYEQYF.

The chain combines TRBV5-6 with TRBJ2-2; D possibly matches TRBD1 or TRBD2 (5 bases each). CDR1 is SGHDT, CDR2 YYEEEE, per germline. There are 15 residues in the CDR3. V was shortened by 1 base and J by 6 bases, with 13 bases between the two germline ends. The DNA for the CDR3 is TGTGCCAGCAGCTTGAGCCCCGGGGCGGCCGGGGAGCTGTTTTTT. It encodes CASSLSPGAAGELFF.

Notes on this clone: At the DNA level, this CDR3 is encoded by other sequences in the same sample as well. V usage is TRBV19 and J usage is TRBJ2-1, with D unresolved. In germline, CDR1 is LNHDA, CDR2 SQIVND (reference sequence). There are 13 residues in the CDR3. V shed 7 bases and J shed 5 bases, with 12 bases lying between them. For the CDR3, the DNA is TGTGCCAGTACTACCATACCACACAATGAGCAGTTCTTC. It specifies CASTTIPHNEQFF.

This rearrangement joins TRBV7-9 to TRBJ1-1; TRBD1 matches 8 bases. The germline V gene has CDR1 SEHNR and CDR2 FQNEAQ (reference sequence). Unmatched junction bases numbered 8, after V lost 5 bases and J lost 0 bases. There are 16 residues in the CDR3. CDR3 in DNA: TGTGCCAGCAGCCCCCGGGACAGGTTCATGAACACTGAAGCTTTCTTT. Translating gives CASSPRDRFMNTEAFF. Looking up the rest from reference TRBV7-9 and TRBJ1-1 gives the full variable domain: DTGVSQNPRHKITKRGQNVTFRCDPISEHNRLYWYRQTLGQGPEFLTYFQNEAQLEKSRLLSDRFSAERPKGSFSTLEIQRTEQGDSAMYLCASSPRDRFMNTEAFFGQGTRLTVV.

The J gene is TRBJ2-7, the V gene TRBV19; 10 bases are shared with TRBD1. This CDR3 comprises 14 residues. Germline CDR1 reads LNHDA; CDR2 reads SQIVND (reference sequence). The trim removed 5 bases at V and 7 bases at J, leaving 8 bases unmatched. The CDR3 DNA sequence: TGTGCCAGTAGTTGGGGACAGGGGACGGGAGAGCAGTACTTC. This gives the protein CASSWGQGTGEQYF.

V and J are TRBV2 and TRBJ2-7; 7 bases align to TRBD1. There are 13 residues in the CDR3. The junction had 8 bases not matched to a gene; V was cut back by 10 bases and J by 2 bases. CDR1 and CDR2 from the germline V gene are SNHLY and FYNNEI. CDR3 sequence: CATVRDRTYEQYF. DNA for the CDR3: TGTGCCACCGTTAGGGACAGAACCTACGAGCAGTACTTC.

This chain uses TRBV7-9 with TRBJ2-7; 12 nucleotides line up with TRBD1. The CDR3 contains 14 residues. CDR1 and CDR2 from the germline V gene are SEHNR and FQNEAQ (reference sequence). After removal of 6 bases from V and 5 bases from J, the junction contained 5 bases not matched to a gene. CDR3 coding DNA: TGTGCCAGCAGTCCCGGGACAGGGGGCAACGAGCAGTACTTC. This codes for CASSPGTGGNEQYF.

V is TRBV6-1 and J is TRBJ2-7; D possibly corresponds to TRBD1 (5 bases). Trimming left V 0 bases short and J 0 bases short, with 12 bases between. Germline assignment: CDR1 MNHNS and CDR2 SASEGT. This CDR3 contains 16 residues. The CDR3 DNA reads TGTGCCAGCAGTGAAGCGCTTCACAGGAGCTCCTACGAGCAGTACTTC. It encodes CASSEALHRSSYEQYF.

The chain recombines TRBV1 with TRBJ2-6; the table names TRBD2, a call not compared with the DNA. TRBV1 is termed a pseudogene. This CDR3 spans 18 amino acids. This CDR3 reads CTSSQDAGGNSGANVLTF. The CDR3 DNA is TGCACCAGCAGCCAAGATGCGGGAGGGAACTCTGGGGCCAACGTCCTGACTTTC.

V usage is TRBV7-2 and J usage is TRBJ2-7; TRBD1 matches at 9 bases. This CDR3 region has 12 residues. Germline CDR1 is SGHTA and CDR2 is FQGNSA. CDR3 protein: CATVQGAYEQYF. As DNA, the CDR3 is TGTGCTACGGTACAGGGGGCTTACGAGCAGTACTTC.

The V call is TRBV29-1, the J call TRBJ2-2; 10 nucleotides match TRBD1. After removal of 4 bases from V and 3 bases from J, the junction contained 8 bases not matched to a gene. CDR1 is SQVTM, CDR2 ANQGSEA, per germline. The CDR3 loop spans 16 amino acids. CDR3 in amino acids: CSVVLIGTGDTGELFF. The CDR3 region has the DNA TGCAGCGTTGTCTTGATCGGGACAGGGGACACCGGGGAGCTGTTTTTT.

The chain recombines TRBV29-1 with TRBJ2-2; tentatively, D is TRBD2 (7 bases). CDR1 is SQVTM, CDR2 ANQGSEA, per germline. The V and J ends lost 3 bases and 8 bases respectively, with 10 bases between them. The CDR3 sequence is 12 residues long. CDR3 in amino acids: CSVDRGGGELFF. DNA for the CDR3: TGCAGCGTTGACAGGGGAGGGGGGGAGCTGTTTTTT.